Following are 10 T cell receptor beta chains from one sample sequenced in a study of T-cell memory formation after mild COVID-19. TCRdb re-analysed the 5' RACE reads in MiXCR, keeping a single row per CDR3 protein. Altogether about 140,000 distinct CDR3 sequences are present, around 15% being singletons, with the ten largest covering around 28%. The sample taken for sequencing was PBMCs or a T cell subset sorted from them (not recorded which). The receptors stem from an adult woman who had mild COVID-19 (a few samples of this study predate the infection). Cell type and time point are not known.

This clonotype was seen at least ten times. V and J are TRBV7-2 and TRBJ2-1; D remains ambiguous. The CDR3 loop spans 12 amino acids. The V end lost 0 bases, the J end lost 9 bases, and 6 bases lay between the germline ends. The germline gives CDR1 SGHTA, CDR2 FQGNSA. DNA for the CDR3: TGTGCCAGCAGCTTAGCGGGAACTGAGCAGTTCTTC. This translates into CASSLAGTEQFF.

This clonotype showed up just a few times. This chain joins TRBV9 and TRBJ2-1, with D possibly matching TRBD1 (8 bases). V lost 0 bases and J lost 4, with 17 bases in between. This CDR3 spans 17 amino acids. CDR1 is SGDLS and CDR2 is YYNGEE in the germline V gene. CDR3 amino acids: CASSVGSGTGVYNEQFF. The CDR3 nucleotides are TGTGCCAGCAGCGTAGGGAGCGGGACAGGAGTATACAATGAGCAGTTCTTC.

The table lists this clonotype with a few counts. The chain recombines TRBV7-8 with TRBJ1-5, with TRBD1 identical over 9 bases. V trimming: 5 bases; J trimming: 2 bases; junction bases outside the gene matches: 4. Germline V gene lookup returns CDR1 SGHVS and CDR2 FQNEAQ. The CDR3 loop spans 15 amino acids. The CDR3 reads CASSQRTGGNQPQHF. In DNA, the CDR3 is TGTGCCAGCAGCCAAAGGACAGGGGGCAATCAGCCCCAGCATTTT.

This clonotype was seen more than once but under ten times. The chain joins TRBV7-8 to TRBJ1-6; TRBD1 aligns across 7 bases. Germline V gene data show CDR1 as SGHVS and CDR2 as FQNEAQ. The length of the CDR3 is 14 residues. Germline trimming cut 1 base from V and 8 bases from J; bases unmatched to any gene: 2. CDR3 nucleotide sequence: TGTGCCAGCAGCTTAGGGGACAGTGATTCACCCCTCCACTTT. Protein sequence: CASSLGDSDSPLHF. Using reference TRBV7-8 and TRBJ1-6 for the parts outside the CDR3, the full variable domain is GAGVSQSPRYKVAKRGQDVALRCDPISGHVSLFWYQQALGQGPEFLTYFQNEAQLDKSGLPSDRFFAERPEGSVSTLKIQRTQQEDSAVYLCASSLGDSDSPLHFGNGTRLTVT.

The chain couples TRBV24-1 to TRBJ2-1; 8 bases fit TRBD1. V was pared by 4 bases and J by 6 bases, with 7 bases of the junction left unmatched. CDR1 is KGHDR and CDR2 is SFDVKD in the germline V gene. There are 15 residues in the CDR3. CDR3 region: CATSDLTGESNEQFF. In nucleotides, the CDR3 is TGTGCCACCAGTGACCTGACAGGGGAATCCAATGAGCAGTTCTTC.

This clonotype was counted only a few times. The J gene is TRBJ2-1, the V gene TRBV7-9, with D perhaps TRBD2 (6 bases). CDR3 size: 13 residues. Trimming took off 5 bases at V and 9 bases at J, with 14 bases between the two ends. Looked up from germline, CDR1 is SEHNR and CDR2 is FQNEAQ (reference sequence). The CDR3 nucleotides read TGTGCCAGCAGCCCGGCGGGGCGCACTGAGCAGTTCTTC. Encoded protein: CASSPAGRTEQFF.

The chain couples TRBV7-9 to TRBJ2-3; TRBD1 aligns across 7 bases. The length of the CDR3 is 16 residues. In germline, CDR1 is SEHNR, CDR2 FQNEAQ (reference sequence). V dropped 0 bases and J dropped 5; count of bases not matched to a gene: 8. CDR3: CASSLAQTGLEDTQYF. CDR3 bases: TGTGCCAGCAGCTTAGCCCAGACAGGGCTAGAAGATACGCAGTATTTT.

This clonotype came up a few times. J is TRBJ2-5 and V is TRBV29-1; D is possibly TRBD2 (6 bases). CDR1 and CDR2 from the germline V gene are SQVTM and ANQGSEA. This CDR3 comprises 13 residues. The germline V and J ends were trimmed by 3 bases and 3 bases, with 11 bases remaining between them. CDR3 nucleotide sequence: TGCAGCGTTGAGTACCAGCGGGAAGAGACCCAGTACTTC. Translated: CSVEYQREETQYF.

This clonotype came up a few times. The chain combines TRBV4-1 with TRBJ2-7; TRBD1 matches at 7 bases. Germline assignment: CDR1 MGHRA and CDR2 YSYEKL. This CDR3 spans 15 amino acids. J lost 5 bases, V lost 3 bases, and 10 bases had no gene match. The CDR3 region is CASSQGPGQTNEQYF. DNA for the CDR3: TGCGCCAGCAGCCAGGGTCCGGGACAGACTAACGAGCAGTACTTC.

This chain joins TRBV7-9 and TRBJ2-7; D is possibly TRBD2 (5 bases). Germline V gene lookup returns CDR1 SEHNR and CDR2 FQNEAQ (reference sequence). There are 15 residues in the CDR3. The germline V and J ends were trimmed by 3 bases and 3 bases, with 15 bases remaining between them. The CDR3 sequence is CASSFPRGSNYEQYF. CDR3 DNA sequence: TGTGCCAGCAGCTTCCCCCGGGGTAGTAACTACGAGCAGTACTTC.